Following are 27 T cell receptor beta chains from one sample sequenced in a study of response to subunit inactivated influenza vaccine. One entry per CDR3 protein, called by TCRdb with MiXCR from the RT-PCR reads. The sample yields roughly 190,000 distinct CDR3 sequences, 13% to 15% seen once. Sequencing used CD8+ T cells sorted from PBMCs, obtained around 5 days after vaccination. The receptors derive from a man aged 50-60 years who received an inactivated influenza vaccine.

The table lists this clonotype with a few counts. V usage is TRBV28 and J usage is TRBJ1-6, with TRBD1 as a possible D gene (6 bases). V was clipped by 6 bases and J by 7 bases, with 16 bases between them. The CDR3 extends over 15 amino acids. CDR1 and CDR2 from the germline V gene are MDHEN and SYDVKM. The CDR3 DNA follows: TGTGCCAGCAGCCTAGTGTTGAGGGGGAATTCACCCCTCCACTTT. Its protein product is CASSLVLRGNSPLHF.

This clonotype came up a few times. The gene calls are TRBV6-2 or TRBV6-3 and TRBJ1-2, with D perhaps matching TRBD1 (6 bases). Germline CDR1 MNHEY, CDR2 SVGEGT. Trimming removed 2 bases at V and 6 bases at J, with 22 bases between. This CDR3 is built from 17 residues. CDR3 residues: CASSYSFGQTALHGYTF. DNA for the CDR3: TGTGCCAGCAGTTACAGTTTTGGACAGACCGCCTTGCATGGCTACACCTTC.

The chain employs TRBV24-1 and TRBJ1-5, with D unresolved. The CDR3 contains 13 residues. Trimming removed 5 bases from V and 1 base from J, with 5 bases in between. Germline V CDR1 and CDR2: KGHDR, SFDVKD. CDR3 nucleotide sequence: TGTGCCACCAGTGCGGGAAGCAATCAGCCCCAGCATTTT. It translates to CATSAGSNQPQHF.

This chain connects TRBV5-6 to TRBJ1-2; D is perhaps TRBD1 (5 bases). The CDR3 contains 13 residues. V shed 1 base and J shed 4 bases, with 8 bases lying between them. CDR1 is SGHDT and CDR2 is YYEEEE in the germline V gene. As DNA, the CDR3 is TGTGCCAGCAGCTTGCTGGGGGTCTATGGCTACACCTTC. Its translation is CASSLLGVYGYTF.

A few counts support this clonotype. This chain links TRBV20-1 with TRBJ2-1; 11 bases agree with TRBD1. V trimming: 6 bases; J trimming: 9 bases; junction bases outside the gene matches: 16. Per the germline V gene, CDR1 is DFQATT and CDR2 is SNEGSKA (reference sequence). This CDR3 contains 16 residues. CDR3 nucleotide sequence: TGCAGTGCCAAGTGGGCGGACAGGGGGCGTGTAGGTGAGCAGTTCTTC. Translated, it gives CSAKWADRGRVGEQFF.

Ten or more counts support this clonotype. This chain joins TRBV28 and TRBJ2-5, with TRBD1 identical over 8 bases. In germline, CDR1 is MDHEN, CDR2 SYDVKM. V lost 3 bases and J lost 6; bases outside the gene matches: 18. This CDR3 spans 18 amino acids. The CDR3 here is CASSFIPSDIGQGQTQYF. The CDR3 DNA reads as TGTGCCAGCAGTTTTATTCCTTCGGATATTGGACAGGGACAGACCCAGTACTTC. Variable domain in full (rest from reference TRBV28 and TRBJ2-5): DVKVTQSSRYLVKRTGEKVFLECVQDMDHENMFWYRQDPGLGLRLIYFSYDVKMKEKGDIPEGYSVSREKKERFSLILESASTNQTSMYLCASSFIPSDIGQGQTQYFGPGTRLLVL.

This clonotype turned up a few times. The chain couples TRBV7-2 to TRBJ2-7, with 10 nucleotides matching TRBD2. V was clipped by 5 bases and J by 4 bases; unmatched bases: 8. Per germline, CDR1 SGHTA and CDR2 FQGNSA. CDR3 length: 15 residues. The CDR3 is CASSPQRGGLYEQYF. The DNA for the CDR3 is TGTGCCAGCAGCCCCCAGCGGGGGGGCCTTTACGAGCAGTACTTC.

This clonotype showed up many times. The rearrangement links TRBV20-1 to TRBJ2-7, with D possibly matching TRBD2 (6 bases). Trimming took off 1 base at V and 3 bases at J, with 19 bases between the two ends. This CDR3 region has 16 residues. The germline CDR1 and CDR2 sequences are DFQATT and SNEGSKA (reference sequence). CDR3 nucleotide sequence: TGCAGTGCTAGAGCTCTACGGGACTCCGGACACTACGAGCAGTACTTC. It translates to CSARALRDSGHYEQYF.

There are a few counts of this clonotype. Here the CDR3 DNA reads TGTGCCATCAGTGAGTCGAGCGAAACATACAATGAGCAGTTCTTC. It specifies CAISESSETYNEQFF. The chain has TRBV10-3 and TRBJ2-1; the D is unclear. This CDR3 region has 15 residues. Germline values: CDR1 ENHRY, CDR2 SYGVKD. The germline V and J ends were trimmed by 0 bases and 4 bases, with 10 bases remaining between them.

This clonotype appeared many times. This sequence joins TRBV29-1 and TRBJ2-1; 7 bases fit TRBD1. The CDR3 covers 11 residues. CDR1 is SQVTM and CDR2 is ANQGSEA in the germline V gene. V dropped 0 bases and J dropped 15; count of bases not matched to a gene: 5. The CDR3 here is CSVEDLAGGFF. CDR3 coding DNA: TGCAGCGTTGAAGATCTGGCAGGGGGGTTCTTC.

This clonotype came up a few times. The chain joins TRBV28 to TRBJ2-7, with D possibly being TRBD1 (6 bases). Between the trimmed V and J ends, which lost 2 bases and 2 bases, there was a span of 10 bases. The germline gives CDR1 MDHEN, CDR2 SYDVKM. This CDR3 has 14 residues. CDR3 in DNA: TGTGCCAGCAGTTTACGTGGGGACACCTACGAGCAGTACTTC. Its translation: CASSLRGDTYEQYF.

The chain carries TRBV5-6 and TRBJ2-7, with 8 positions matching TRBD1. CDR1 is SGHDT, CDR2 YYEEEE, per germline. This CDR3 contains 16 residues. Unmatched junction bases numbered 11, after V lost 4 bases and J lost 2 bases. CDR3 nucleotides: TGTGCCAGCAGCCCTTGGACAGGGACCAAGCCCTACGAGCAGTACTTC. Residues: CASSPWTGTKPYEQYF. Based on the CDR3 plus reference TRBV5-6 and TRBJ2-7, the full variable domain is DAGVTQSPTHLIKTRGQQVTLRCSPKSGHDTVSWYQQALGQGPQFIFQYYEEEERQRGNFPDRFSGHQFPNYSSELNVNALLLGDSALYLCASSPWTGTKPYEQYFGPGTRLTVT.

This clonotype was picked up a small number of times. The rearrangement joins TRBV28 to TRBJ2-1; TRBD2 matches at 14 bases. V lost 2 bases and J lost 7; bases outside the gene matches: 1. The germline gives CDR1 MDHEN, CDR2 SYDVKM. This CDR3 contains 15 residues. The CDR3 DNA reads TGTGCCAGCAGTTTAGGGACTAGCGGGAGAAATGAGCAGTTCTTC. Amino acids: CASSLGTSGRNEQFF.

The CDR3 DNA reads as TGCAGCGTTGAGGTCGGGACAGGAACCCTCGAGCAGTACTTC. Protein sequence: CSVEVGTGTLEQYF. The chain has TRBV29-1 and TRBJ2-7, with 8 bases that match TRBD1. Germline assignment: CDR1 SQVTM and CDR2 ANQGSEA. The CDR3 is 14 residues long. J lost 6 bases, V lost 3 bases, and 10 bases had no gene match.

J is TRBJ1-1 and V is TRBV14, with 10 bases that match TRBD1. CDR1 is SGHDN and CDR2 is FVKESK in the germline V gene. The CDR3 is 18 residues long. V shed 0 bases, J shed 1 base, and the junction held 8 bases outside the gene matches. The CDR3, as DNA: TGTGCCAGCAGCCAAGATCCCCGGGACAGGGGAAGGAACACTGAAGCTTTCTTT. Its protein is CASSQDPRDRGRNTEAFF.

The V gene is TRBV5-1, the J gene TRBJ2-3, with 7 bases lining up with TRBD1. This CDR3 region has 17 residues. The V gene's germline CDR1 is SGHRS and CDR2 YFSETQ. The ends lost 3 bases at V and 1 base at J; junction bases unmatched: 11. The CDR3, as DNA: TGCGCCAGCAGCTGGACAGGAGGCCCCCCCCGCACAGATACGCAGTATTTT. Translated: CASSWTGGPPRTDTQYF.

The sample holds many counts of this clonotype. This chain joins TRBV9 and TRBJ2-7, with TRBD1 matching 9 bases. After removal of 2 bases from V and 2 bases from J, the junction contained 5 bases not matched to a gene. CDR3 size: 15 residues. Germline V gene lookup returns CDR1 SGDLS and CDR2 YYNGEE. The CDR3 DNA sequence: TGTGCCAGCAGCGTGACAGGGGGTCCGACCTACGAGCAGTACTTC. Translation gives CASSVTGGPTYEQYF.

V gene TRBV6-1 combines with J gene TRBJ2-5; D is possibly TRBD1 or TRBD2 (5 bases each). Germline V gene lookup returns CDR1 MNHNS and CDR2 SASEGT. V lost 10 bases and J lost 5, with 17 bases in between. The CDR3 has 13 amino acids. This CDR3 is CATQFPGPETQYF. The CDR3 region has the DNA TGTGCCACCCAATTTCCGGGACCGGAGACCCAGTACTTC.

V usage is TRBV11-2 and J usage is TRBJ2-5; TRBD2 might be the D (5 bases). There are 17 residues in the CDR3. With 0 bases removed from V and 0 bases from J, the gap between germline ends came to 14 bases. Germline V lookup: CDR1 SGHAT, CDR2 FQNNGV. The CDR3 loop reads CASSLEIGVPHQETQYF. CDR3 coding DNA: TGTGCCAGCAGCTTAGAGATCGGGGTCCCCCACCAAGAGACCCAGTACTTC.

This clonotype was seen a few times. The chain combines TRBV12-3 or TRBV12-4 with TRBJ2-1; tentatively, D is TRBD2 (5 bases). The V and J ends lost 4 bases and 10 bases respectively, with 14 bases between them. The CDR3 is 13 residues long. The CDR3, as DNA: TGTGCCAGCAGTTCGGGGTCAATCTGGGAGCAGTTCTTC. Amino acid sequence: CASSSGSIWEQFF.

The J gene is TRBJ2-1, the V gene TRBV27, with 8 positions matching TRBD2. The CDR3 has 15 amino acids. In germline, CDR1 is MNHEY, CDR2 SMNVEV (reference sequence). The ends lost 6 bases at V and 3 bases at J; junction bases unmatched: 7. This chain's CDR3 is CASSPGLVGYNEQFF. CDR3 DNA sequence: TGTGCCAGCAGCCCGGGACTAGTCGGCTACAATGAGCAGTTCTTC.

V is TRBV28 and J is TRBJ2-7, with D perhaps TRBD2 (6 bases). V was pared by 4 bases and J by 7 bases, with 17 bases between. CDR1 is MDHEN, CDR2 SYDVKM, per germline. CDR3 length equals 14 residues. The CDR3 nucleotides are TGTGCCAGCAGTTGGGACTCCGGAGATAGGGAGCAGTACTTC. Translating gives CASSWDSGDREQYF.

This clonotype showed up just a few times. The V and J genes are TRBV27 and TRBJ2-7; 10 nucleotides line up with TRBD1. V trimming: 4 bases; J trimming: 2 bases; junction bases outside the gene matches: 2. CDR1 MNHEY and CDR2 SMNVEV come from the germline V gene (reference sequence). CDR3 length equals 14 residues. The CDR3 bases are TGTGCCAGCAGTTACGGGACAGGGGCCTACGAGCAGTACTTC. Translation: CASSYGTGAYEQYF.

This clonotype was seen more than once but under ten times. The chain links TRBV5-1 to TRBJ1-1; weak D call: TRBD1 (5 bases). V shed 5 bases and J shed 4 bases, with 9 bases lying between them. From germline, CDR1 is SGHRS and CDR2 YFSETQ. This CDR3 is built from 12 residues. This chain's CDR3 is CASRADSTEAFF. The CDR3 DNA reads TGCGCCAGCAGAGCAGACAGCACTGAAGCTTTCTTT.

The table lists this clonotype with a few counts. The chain couples TRBV3-1 to TRBJ2-5; tentatively, D is TRBD2 (5 bases). With 1 base removed from V and 5 bases from J, the gap between germline ends came to 14 bases. CDR1 and CDR2 (germline): LGHDT, YNNKEL (reference sequence). The CDR3 consists of 15 residues. The DNA for the CDR3 is TGTGCCAGCAGCCAAGGATTAGGGAGTGGGGAGACCCAGTACTTC. This encodes CASSQGLGSGETQYF.

The CDR3 here is CSARGAHLAGAYEQYF. The CDR3 DNA reads as TGCAGTGCTAGAGGCGCCCATCTAGCGGGAGCATACGAGCAGTACTTC. This rearrangement joins TRBV20-1 to TRBJ2-7; 10 bases are a match to TRBD2. The V gene end was trimmed by 1 base and the J gene end by 4 bases; junction bases not matched to a gene: 10. The CDR3 covers 16 residues. The germline gives CDR1 DFQATT, CDR2 SNEGSKA (reference sequence).

This clonotype was counted ten times or more. This chain joins TRBV12-3 or TRBV12-4 and TRBJ2-2, with D hard to call. Between the trimmed V and J ends, which lost 6 bases and 6 bases, there was a span of 11 bases. The CDR3 totals 13 residues. CDR3 nucleotide sequence: TGTGCCAGCAGCCTAACGGATCCCGGGGAGCTGTTTTTT. Protein product: CASSLTDPGELFF.